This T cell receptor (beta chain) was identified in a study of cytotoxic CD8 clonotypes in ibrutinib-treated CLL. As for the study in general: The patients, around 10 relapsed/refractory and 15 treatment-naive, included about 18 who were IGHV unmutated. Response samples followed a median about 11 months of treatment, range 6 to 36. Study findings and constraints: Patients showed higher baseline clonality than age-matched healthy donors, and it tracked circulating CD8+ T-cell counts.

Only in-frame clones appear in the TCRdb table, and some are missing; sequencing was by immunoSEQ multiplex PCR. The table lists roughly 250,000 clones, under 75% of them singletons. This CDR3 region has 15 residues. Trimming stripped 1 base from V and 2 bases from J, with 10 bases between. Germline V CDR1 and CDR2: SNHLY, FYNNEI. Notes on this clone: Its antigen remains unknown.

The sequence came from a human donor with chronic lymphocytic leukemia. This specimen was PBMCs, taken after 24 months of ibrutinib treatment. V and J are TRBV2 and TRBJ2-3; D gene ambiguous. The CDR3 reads CASSEVVGFTDTQYF. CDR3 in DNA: TGTGCCAGCAGTGAAGTTGTGGGTTTCACAGATACGCAGTATTTT. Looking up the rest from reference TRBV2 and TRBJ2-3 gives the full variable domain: EPEVTQTPSHQVTQMGQEVILRCVPISNHLYFYWYRQILGQKVEFLVSFYNNEISEKSEIFDDQFSVERPDGSNFTLKIRSTKLEDSAMYFCASSEVVGFTDTQYFGPGTRLTVL.